This T cell receptor beta chain was identified during a study of identical twins' blood T cells. All three twin pairs grew up together with likely shared infections and vaccines. TCR cDNA libraries were made from RNA using a previously described, modified protocol. TCRdb called the 5' RACE reads again in MiXCR, with one record for every CDR3 protein. The sample holds 350,000 to 450,000 distinct CDR3 sequences, roughly 27% seen once. Study-level results: Twin similarity might stem from environmental factors, not only genetics.

As for this clonotype: Antigen unknown.

This sequence originates from a woman aged 18-55 years in good health. The sequenced sample consisted of PBMCs.

The CDR3 region is CSARRQGLSMNTEAFF. The CDR3 coding sequence is TGCAGCGCACGACGACAGGGCCTCAGCATGAACACTGAAGCTTTCTTT. The rearrangement uses TRBV29-1 and TRBJ1-1, with 7 nucleotides matching TRBD1. V was pared by 7 bases and J by 0 bases, with 14 bases of the junction left unmatched. CDR3 length: 16 residues. CDR1 is SQVTM, CDR2 ANQGSEA, per germline.